A single sample gave rise to the 7 T cell receptor beta chains below, sequenced in a study of T cells in localized non-small cell lung cancer. Sequencing was performed with immunoSEQ multiplex PCR; in TCRdb, only in-frame clones are kept and a portion is missing. The repertoire has more than 45,000 clones, over 70% of them found once; the top ten carry about 15%. The specimen was peripheral blood mononuclear cells, collected before any cancer treatment. These receptor sequences come from a man between 40 and 75 years old with stage III lung adenocarcinoma.

The chain uses TRBV2 and TRBJ2-7, with D perhaps TRBD2 (5 bases). Germline CDR1 SNHLY, CDR2 FYNNEI. Between the trimmed V and J ends, which lost 6 bases and 0 bases, there was a span of 6 bases. The length of the CDR3 is 12 residues. The CDR3 reads CASSGDSYEQYF. The CDR3 nucleotides read TGTGCCAGCAGCGGGGACTCCTACGAGCAGTACTTC.

The CDR3 bases are TGTGCCTGGAGATGGCTAAACACCGGGGAGCTGTTTTTT. Protein product: CAWRWLNTGELFF. The gene calls are TRBV30 and TRBJ2-2; D uncertain. Trimming shortened V by 3 bases and J by 2 bases, and 7 bases separated the two germline ends. Per germline, CDR1 GTSNPN and CDR2 SVGIG (reference sequence). The CDR3 runs to 13 residues.

This chain joins TRBV5-3 and TRBJ2-5, with a tentative D call TRBD2 (6 bases). TRBV5-3 is given ORF status, its function remaining uncertain. CDR3 length: 14 amino acids. V gave up 5 bases and J gave up 2 bases, with 13 bases separating them. CDR3: CARRCGGTQETQYF. CDR3 nucleotide sequence: TGTGCCAGAAGGTGTGGAGGGACGCAAGAGACCCAGTACTTC.

J is TRBJ1-6 and V is TRBV7-9; unclear D gene. Between the trimmed V and J ends, which lost 7 bases and 6 bases, there was a span of 16 bases. This CDR3 is 15 amino acids long. CDR1 is SEHNR, CDR2 FQNEAQ, per germline (reference sequence). CDR3 amino acids: CASTPTAQINSPLHF. Here the CDR3 DNA reads TGTGCCAGCACCCCTACAGCACAAATTAATTCACCCCTCCACTTT.

V gene TRBV11-2 combines with J gene TRBJ1-2; no definite D call. Per germline, CDR1 SGHAT and CDR2 FQNNGV. The V end lost 0 bases, the J end lost 8 bases, and 10 bases lay between the germline ends. The CDR3 contains 13 residues. CDR3 coding DNA: TGTGCCAGCAGCTTAGACCCCCGTGGGGGCTACACCTTC. Its protein product is CASSLDPRGGYTF.

This clone came up once. The chain carries TRBV7-6 and TRBJ2-3; 7 nucleotides line up with TRBD1. Germline V gene lookup returns CDR1 SGHVS and CDR2 FNYEAQ. CDR3 length: 15 amino acids. V lost 2 bases to trimming and J lost 5 bases; unmatched junction nucleotides: 7. The chain's CDR3 is CASSLIGGELDTQYF. The CDR3 DNA reads as TGTGCCAGCAGCTTAATAGGGGGCGAGTTAGATACGCAGTATTTT.

This clone has only one observation. This chain links TRBV7-3 with TRBJ1-5; no clear D. Germline-derived CDR1 and CDR2 are SGHTA and FQGTGA. The length of the CDR3 is 12 residues. V shed 3 bases and J shed 6 bases, with 6 bases lying between them. CDR3 residues: CASSFPGQPQHF. The CDR3 DNA reads TGTGCCAGCAGCTTTCCCGGTCAGCCCCAGCATTTT.